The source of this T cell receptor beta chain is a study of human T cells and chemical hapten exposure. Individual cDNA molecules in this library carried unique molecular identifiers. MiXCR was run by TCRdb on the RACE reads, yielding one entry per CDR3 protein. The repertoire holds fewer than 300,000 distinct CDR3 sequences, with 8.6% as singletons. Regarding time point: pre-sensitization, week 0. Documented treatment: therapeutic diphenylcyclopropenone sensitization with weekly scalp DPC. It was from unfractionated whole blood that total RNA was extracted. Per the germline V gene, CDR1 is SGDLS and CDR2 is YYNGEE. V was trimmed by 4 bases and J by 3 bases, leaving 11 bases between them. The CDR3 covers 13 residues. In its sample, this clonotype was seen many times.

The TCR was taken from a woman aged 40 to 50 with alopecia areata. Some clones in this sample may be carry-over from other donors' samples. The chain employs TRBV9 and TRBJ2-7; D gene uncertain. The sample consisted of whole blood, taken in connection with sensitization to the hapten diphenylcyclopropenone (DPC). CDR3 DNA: TGTGCCAGCAGCAGGACGGTAGACTACGAGCAGTACTTC. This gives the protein CASSRTVDYEQYF.